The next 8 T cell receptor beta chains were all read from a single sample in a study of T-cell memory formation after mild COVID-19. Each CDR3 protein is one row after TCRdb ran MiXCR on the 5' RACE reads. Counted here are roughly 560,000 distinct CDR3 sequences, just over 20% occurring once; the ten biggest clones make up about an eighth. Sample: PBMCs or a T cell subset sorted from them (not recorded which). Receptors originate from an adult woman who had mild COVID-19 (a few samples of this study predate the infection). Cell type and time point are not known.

The DNA of the CDR3 is TGTGCCAGCAGCCAAGAAACGTTCGGGGAGCTGTTTTTT. It translates to CASSQETFGELFF. The chain uses TRBV3-1 and TRBJ2-2, with unresolved D. Looked up from germline, CDR1 is LGHDT and CDR2 is YNNKEL (reference sequence). CDR3 length: 13 amino acids. V lost 0 bases and J lost 7, with 6 bases in between.

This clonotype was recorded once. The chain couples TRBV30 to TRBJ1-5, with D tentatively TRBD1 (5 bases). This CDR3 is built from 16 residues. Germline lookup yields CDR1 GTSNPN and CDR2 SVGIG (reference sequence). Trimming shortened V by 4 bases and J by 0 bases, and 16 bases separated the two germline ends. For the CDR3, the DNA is TGTGCCTGGACCCGGCAGGGCTTAACTAGCAATCAGCCCCAGCATTTT. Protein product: CAWTRQGLTSNQPQHF.

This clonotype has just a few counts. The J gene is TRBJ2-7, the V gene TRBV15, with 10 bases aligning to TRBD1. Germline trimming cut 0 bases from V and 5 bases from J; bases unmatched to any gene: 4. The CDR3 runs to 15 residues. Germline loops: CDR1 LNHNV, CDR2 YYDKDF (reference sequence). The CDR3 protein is CATSRDPGQGNEQYF. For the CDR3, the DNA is TGTGCCACCAGCAGAGATCCGGGACAGGGGAACGAGCAGTACTTC.

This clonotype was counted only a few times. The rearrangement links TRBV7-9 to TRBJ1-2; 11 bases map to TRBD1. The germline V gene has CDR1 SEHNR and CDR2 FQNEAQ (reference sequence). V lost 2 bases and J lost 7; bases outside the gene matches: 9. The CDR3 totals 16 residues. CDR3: CASSLRDSGTGGGYTF. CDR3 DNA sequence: TGTGCCAGCAGCTTACGCGATTCCGGGACAGGGGGTGGCTACACCTTC.

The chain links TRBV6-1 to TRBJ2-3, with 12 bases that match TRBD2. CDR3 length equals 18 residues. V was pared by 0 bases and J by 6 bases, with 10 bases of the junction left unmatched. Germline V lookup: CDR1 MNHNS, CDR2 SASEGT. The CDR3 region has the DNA TGTGCCAGCAGTGAAGCTCCCCGACTAGCGGGGGCGGGGGATACGCAGTATTTT. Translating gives CASSEAPRLAGAGDTQYF.

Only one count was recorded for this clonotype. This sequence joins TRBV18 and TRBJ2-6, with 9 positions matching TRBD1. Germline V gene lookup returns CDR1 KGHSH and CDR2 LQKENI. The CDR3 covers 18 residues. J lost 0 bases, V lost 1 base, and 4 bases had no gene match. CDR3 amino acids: CASSPLDRGNSGANVLTF. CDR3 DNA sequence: TGTGCCAGCTCACCACTTGACAGGGGGAACTCTGGGGCCAACGTCCTGACTTTC. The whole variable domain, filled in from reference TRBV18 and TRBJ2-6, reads NAGVMQNPRHLVRRRGQEARLRCSPMKGHSHVYWYRQLPEEGLKFMVYLQKENIIDESGMPKERFSAEFPKEGPSILRIQQVVRGDSAAYFCASSPLDRGNSGANVLTFGAGSRLTVL.

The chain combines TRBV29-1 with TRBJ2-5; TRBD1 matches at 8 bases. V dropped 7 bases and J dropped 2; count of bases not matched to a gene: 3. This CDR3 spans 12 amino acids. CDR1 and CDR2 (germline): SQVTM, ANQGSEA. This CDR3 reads CSAGDRQETQYF. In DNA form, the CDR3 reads TGCAGCGCCGGGGACAGGCAAGAGACCCAGTACTTC.

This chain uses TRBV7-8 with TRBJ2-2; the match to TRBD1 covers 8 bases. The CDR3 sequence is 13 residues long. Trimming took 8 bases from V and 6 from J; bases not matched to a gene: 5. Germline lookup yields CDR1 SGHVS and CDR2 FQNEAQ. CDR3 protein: CASVSRGPGELFF. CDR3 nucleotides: TGTGCCAGCGTCTCCAGGGGGCCCGGGGAGCTGTTTTTT. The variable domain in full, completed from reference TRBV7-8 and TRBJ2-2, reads GAGVSQSPRYKVAKRGQDVALRCDPISGHVSLFWYQQALGQGPEFLTYFQNEAQLDKSGLPSDRFFAERPEGSVSTLKIQRTQQEDSAVYLCASVSRGPGELFFGEGSRLTVL.